This T cell receptor (beta chain) was sequenced for a study of cytomegalovirus exposure and HLA in healthy donors. PCR was performed using 60 Vbeta and 13 Jbeta primers. TCRdb's copy holds only in-frame clones and misses some; the assay was immunoSEQ multiplex PCR. The sample has 90,000 to 110,000 clones, under 85% seen once; the top ten hold around 1.3%. Among the donors, all were healthy bone marrow donors. The sample comprised PBMCs. The source is a middle-aged man in good health and CMV-seronegative.

The CDR3 DNA sequence: TGCGCCAGCAGCCGTATGGCAGACTCCTACGAGCAGTACTTC. It specifies CASSRMADSYEQYF. The gene calls are TRBV5-1 and TRBJ2-5, with D unclear. The J call is uncertain, as TRBJ2-7 better fits the DNA end. CDR1 SGHRS and CDR2 YFSETQ come from the germline V gene. The CDR3 extends over 14 amino acids.